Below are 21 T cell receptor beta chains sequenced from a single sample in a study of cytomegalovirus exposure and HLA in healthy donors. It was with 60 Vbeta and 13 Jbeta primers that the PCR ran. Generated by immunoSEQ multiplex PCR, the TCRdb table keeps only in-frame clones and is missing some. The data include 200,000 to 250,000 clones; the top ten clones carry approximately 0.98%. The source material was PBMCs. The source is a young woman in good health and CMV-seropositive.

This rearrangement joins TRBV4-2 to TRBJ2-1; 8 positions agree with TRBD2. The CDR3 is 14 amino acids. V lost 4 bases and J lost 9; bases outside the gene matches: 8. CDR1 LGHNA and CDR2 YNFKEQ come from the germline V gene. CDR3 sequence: CASSLAGTRSEQFF. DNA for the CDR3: TGTGCCAGCAGCCTAGCCGGGACTAGGAGTGAGCAGTTCTTC.

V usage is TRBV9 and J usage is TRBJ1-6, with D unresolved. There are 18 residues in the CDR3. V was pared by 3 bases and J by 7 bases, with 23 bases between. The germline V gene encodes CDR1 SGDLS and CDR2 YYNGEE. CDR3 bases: TGTGCCAGCAGCGCGTACAATCCGGTGGACTGGCCGAATTCACCCCTCCACTTT. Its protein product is CASSAYNPVDWPNSPLHF.

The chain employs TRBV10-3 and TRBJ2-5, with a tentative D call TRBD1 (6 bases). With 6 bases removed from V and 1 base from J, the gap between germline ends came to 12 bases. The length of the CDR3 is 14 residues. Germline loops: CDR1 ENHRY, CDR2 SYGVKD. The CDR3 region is CAISQTGSQETQYF. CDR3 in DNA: TGTGCCATCAGCCAGACAGGCTCCCAAGAGACCCAGTACTTC.

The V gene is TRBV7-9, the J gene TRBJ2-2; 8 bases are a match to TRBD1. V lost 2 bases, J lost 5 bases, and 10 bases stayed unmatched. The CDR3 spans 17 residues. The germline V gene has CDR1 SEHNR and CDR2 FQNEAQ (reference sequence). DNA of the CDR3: TGTGCCAGCAGCTTACAGGGGGCGCGTCGTATTACCGGGGAGCTGTTTTTT. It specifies CASSLQGARRITGELFF.

Written as DNA, the CDR3 is TGTGCCACCAGCAGAGACCATACCGGGGAGCTGTTTTTT. This codes for CATSRDHTGELFF. The gene calls are TRBV15 and TRBJ2-2, with unresolved D. Germline-derived CDR1 and CDR2 are LNHNV and YYDKDF (reference sequence). This CDR3 is 13 amino acids long. Between the trimmed V and J ends, which lost 0 bases and 5 bases, there was a span of 4 bases.

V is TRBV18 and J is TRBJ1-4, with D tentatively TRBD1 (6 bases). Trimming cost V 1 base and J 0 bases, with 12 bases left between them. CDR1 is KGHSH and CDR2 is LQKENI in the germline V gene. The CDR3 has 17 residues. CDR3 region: CASSPLTGLATNEKLFF. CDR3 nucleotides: TGTGCCAGCTCACCACTGACAGGCCTTGCAACTAATGAAAAACTGTTTTTT.

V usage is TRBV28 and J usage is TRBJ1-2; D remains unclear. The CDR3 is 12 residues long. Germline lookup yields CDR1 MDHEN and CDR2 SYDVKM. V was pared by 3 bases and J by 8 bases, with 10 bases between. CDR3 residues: CASSFPLRGYTF. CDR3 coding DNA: TGTGCCAGCAGTTTCCCTCTAAGAGGCTACACCTTC.

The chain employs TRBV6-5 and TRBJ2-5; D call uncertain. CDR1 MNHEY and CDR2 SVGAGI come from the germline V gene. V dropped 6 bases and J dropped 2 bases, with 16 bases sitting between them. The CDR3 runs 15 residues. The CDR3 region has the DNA TGTGCCAGCAGCCCTGCCCCAGGTTCACAAGAGACCCAGTACTTC. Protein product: CASSPAPGSQETQYF.

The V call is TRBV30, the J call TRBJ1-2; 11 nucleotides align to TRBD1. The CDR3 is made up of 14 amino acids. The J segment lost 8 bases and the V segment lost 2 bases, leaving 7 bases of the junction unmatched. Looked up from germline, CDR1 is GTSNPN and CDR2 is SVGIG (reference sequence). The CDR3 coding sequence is TGTGCCTGGAGTCTTCCGGACAGGGGGCGAGGCTACACCTTC. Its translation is CAWSLPDRGRGYTF.

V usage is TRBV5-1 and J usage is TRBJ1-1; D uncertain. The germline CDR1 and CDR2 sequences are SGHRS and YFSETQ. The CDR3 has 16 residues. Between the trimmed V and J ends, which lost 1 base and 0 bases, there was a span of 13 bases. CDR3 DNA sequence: TGCGCCAGCAGCTTGTACGGCAGCCGGGTGAACACTGAAGCTTTCTTT. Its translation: CASSLYGSRVNTEAFF.

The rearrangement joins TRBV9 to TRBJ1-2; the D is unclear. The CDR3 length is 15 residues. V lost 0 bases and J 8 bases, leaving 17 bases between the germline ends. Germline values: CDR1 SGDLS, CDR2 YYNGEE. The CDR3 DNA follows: TGTGCCAGCAGCGTAGGAAGCGCCAGCACTTTCGGCTACACCTTC. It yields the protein CASSVGSASTFGYTF.

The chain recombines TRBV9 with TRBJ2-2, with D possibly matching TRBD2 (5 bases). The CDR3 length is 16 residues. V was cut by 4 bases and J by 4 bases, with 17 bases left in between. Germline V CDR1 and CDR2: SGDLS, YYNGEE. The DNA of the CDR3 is TGTGCCAGCAGCTCCGAGCTAGCCCCGGGCACCGGGGAGCTGTTTTTT. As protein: CASSSELAPGTGELFF.

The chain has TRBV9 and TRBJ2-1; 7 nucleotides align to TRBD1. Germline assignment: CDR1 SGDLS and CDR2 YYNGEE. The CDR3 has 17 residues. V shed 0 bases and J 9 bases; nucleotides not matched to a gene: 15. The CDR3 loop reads CASSVGGRDSWRGEQFF. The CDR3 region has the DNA TGTGCCAGCAGCGTAGGGGGTCGGGACAGTTGGCGCGGTGAGCAGTTCTTC.

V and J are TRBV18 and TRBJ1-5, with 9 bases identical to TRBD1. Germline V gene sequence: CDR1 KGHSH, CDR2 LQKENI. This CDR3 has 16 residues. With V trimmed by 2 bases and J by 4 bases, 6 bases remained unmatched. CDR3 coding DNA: TGTGCCAGCTCACCAGACAGGGGGAGAGGGAATCAGCCCCAGCATTTT. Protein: CASSPDRGRGNQPQHF.

CDR3 nucleotide sequence: TGTGCCATCAAAGGGACAGGGGGCAATGAGCAGTTCTTC. Residues: CAIKGTGGNEQFF. The V call is TRBV10-3, the J call TRBJ2-1, with 11 bases aligning to TRBD1. The CDR3 covers 13 residues. Germline loops: CDR1 ENHRY, CDR2 SYGVKD. V shed 7 bases and J 6 bases; nucleotides not matched to a gene: 2.

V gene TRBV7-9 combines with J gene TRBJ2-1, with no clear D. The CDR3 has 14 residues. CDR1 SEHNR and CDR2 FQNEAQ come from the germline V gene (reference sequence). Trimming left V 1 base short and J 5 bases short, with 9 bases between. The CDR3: CASSLVKEHNEQFF. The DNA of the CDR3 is TGTGCCAGCAGCTTAGTGAAGGAGCACAATGAGCAGTTCTTC.

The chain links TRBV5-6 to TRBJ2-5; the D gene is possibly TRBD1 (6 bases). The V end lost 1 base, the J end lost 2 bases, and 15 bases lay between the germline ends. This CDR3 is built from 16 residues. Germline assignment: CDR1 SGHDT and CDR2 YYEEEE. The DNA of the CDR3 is TGTGCCAGCAGCTTGCTCCCCTCGACAGGACAAGAGACCCAGTACTTC. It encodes CASSLLPSTGQETQYF. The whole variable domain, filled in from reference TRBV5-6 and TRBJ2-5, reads DAGVTQSPTHLIKTRGQQVTLRCSPKSGHDTVSWYQQALGQGPQFIFQYYEEEERQRGNFPDRFSGHQFPNYSSELNVNALLLGDSALYLCASSLLPSTGQETQYFGPGTRLLVL.

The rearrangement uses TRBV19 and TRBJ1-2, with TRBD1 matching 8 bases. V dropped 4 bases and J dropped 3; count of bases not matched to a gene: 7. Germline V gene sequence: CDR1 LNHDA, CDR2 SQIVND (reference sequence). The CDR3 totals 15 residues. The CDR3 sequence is CASSTSTGDYYGYTF. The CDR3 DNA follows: TGTGCCAGTAGTACCTCGACAGGGGATTACTATGGCTACACCTTC.

As DNA, the CDR3 is TGCGCCAGCAGCTCAGGACAGTCTAACTATGGCTACACCTTC. Translation: CASSSGQSNYGYTF. This chain links TRBV5-1 with TRBJ1-2; a possible D gene is TRBD1 (6 bases). Between the trimmed V and J ends, which lost 3 bases and 0 bases, there was a span of 9 bases. This CDR3 is 14 amino acids long. Germline-derived CDR1 and CDR2 are SGHRS and YFSETQ.

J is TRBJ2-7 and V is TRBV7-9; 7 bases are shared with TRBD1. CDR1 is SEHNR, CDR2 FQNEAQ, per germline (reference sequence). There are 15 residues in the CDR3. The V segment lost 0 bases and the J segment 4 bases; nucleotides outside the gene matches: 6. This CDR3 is CASSLALGQWYEQYF. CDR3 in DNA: TGTGCCAGCAGCTTAGCATTGGGACAGTGGTACGAGCAGTACTTC.

In DNA, the CDR3 is TGTGCCAGCAGTGCTCCGTCCAGTATTGGAAACACCATATATTTT. Translating gives CASSAPSSIGNTIYF. The chain links TRBV2 to TRBJ1-3, with unresolved D. V lost 4 bases to trimming and J lost 3 bases, with 13 bases between them. CDR3 length: 15 residues. Per germline, CDR1 SNHLY and CDR2 FYNNEI.